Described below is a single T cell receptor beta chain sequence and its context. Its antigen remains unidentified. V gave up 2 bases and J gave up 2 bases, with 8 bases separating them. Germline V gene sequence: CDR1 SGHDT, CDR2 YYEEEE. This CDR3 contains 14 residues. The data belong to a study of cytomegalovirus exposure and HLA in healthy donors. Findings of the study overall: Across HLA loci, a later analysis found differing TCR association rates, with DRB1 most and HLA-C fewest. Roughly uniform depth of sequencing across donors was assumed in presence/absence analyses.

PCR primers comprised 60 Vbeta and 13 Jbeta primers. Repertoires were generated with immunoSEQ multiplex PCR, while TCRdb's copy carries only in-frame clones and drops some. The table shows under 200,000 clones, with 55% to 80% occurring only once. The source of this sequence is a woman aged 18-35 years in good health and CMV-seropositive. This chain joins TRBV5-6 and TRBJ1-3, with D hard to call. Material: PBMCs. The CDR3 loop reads CASSFRGAGNTIYF. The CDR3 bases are TGTGCCAGCAGCTTTCGGGGTGCTGGAAACACCATATATTTT. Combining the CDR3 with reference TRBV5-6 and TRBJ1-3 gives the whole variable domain DAGVTQSPTHLIKTRGQQVTLRCSPKSGHDTVSWYQQALGQGPQFIFQYYEEEERQRGNFPDRFSGHQFPNYSSELNVNALLLGDSALYLCASSFRGAGNTIYFGEGSWLTVV.